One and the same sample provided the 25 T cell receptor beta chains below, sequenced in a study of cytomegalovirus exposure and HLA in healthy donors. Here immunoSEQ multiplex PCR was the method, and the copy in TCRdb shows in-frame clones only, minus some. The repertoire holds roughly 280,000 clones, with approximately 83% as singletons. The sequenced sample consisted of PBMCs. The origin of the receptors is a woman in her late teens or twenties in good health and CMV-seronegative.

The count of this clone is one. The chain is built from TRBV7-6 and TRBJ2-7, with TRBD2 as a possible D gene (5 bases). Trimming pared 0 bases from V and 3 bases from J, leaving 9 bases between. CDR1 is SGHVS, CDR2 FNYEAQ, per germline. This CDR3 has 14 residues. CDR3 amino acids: CASSLARAGYEQYF. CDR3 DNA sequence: TGTGCCAGCAGCTTAGCGCGGGCTGGCTACGAGCAGTACTTC. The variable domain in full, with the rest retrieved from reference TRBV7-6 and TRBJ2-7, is GAGVSQSPRYKVTKRGQDVALRCDPISGHVSLYWYRQALGQGPEFLTYFNYEAQQDKSGLPNDRFSAERPEGSISTLTIQRTEQRDSAMYRCASSLARAGYEQYFGPGTRLTVT.

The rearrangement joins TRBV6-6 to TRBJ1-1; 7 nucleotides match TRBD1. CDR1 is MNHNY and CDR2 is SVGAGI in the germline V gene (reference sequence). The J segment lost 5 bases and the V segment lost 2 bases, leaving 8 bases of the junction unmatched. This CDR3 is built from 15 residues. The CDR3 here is CASSYGTALQTEAFF. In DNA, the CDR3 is TGTGCCAGCAGTTACGGGACAGCTTTGCAGACTGAAGCTTTCTTT.

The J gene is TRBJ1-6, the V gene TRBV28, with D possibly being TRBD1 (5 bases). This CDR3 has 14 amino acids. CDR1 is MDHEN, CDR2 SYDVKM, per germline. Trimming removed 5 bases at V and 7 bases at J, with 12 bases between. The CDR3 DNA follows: TGTGCCAGCAGTATACAGGCGGGAAATTCACCCCTCCACTTT. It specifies CASSIQAGNSPLHF.

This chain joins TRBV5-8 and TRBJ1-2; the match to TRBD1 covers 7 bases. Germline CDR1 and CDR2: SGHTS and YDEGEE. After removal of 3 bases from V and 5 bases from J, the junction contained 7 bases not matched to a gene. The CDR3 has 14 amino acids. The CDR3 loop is CASSSRDRVYGYTF. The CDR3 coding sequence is TGTGCCAGCAGCTCAAGAGACAGGGTGTATGGCTACACCTTC. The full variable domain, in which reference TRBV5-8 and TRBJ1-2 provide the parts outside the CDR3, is EAGVTQSPTHLIKTRGQQATLRCSPISGHTSVYWYQQALGLGLQFLLWYDEGEERNRGNFPPRFSGRQFPNYSSELNVNALELEDSALYLCASSSRDRVYGYTFGSGTRLTVV.

DNA of the CDR3: TGCGCCAGCAGCCAAGTTGGAGCGGGGGGGCCCCGAACCACCTACGAGCAGTACTTC. This sequence encodes CASSQVGAGGPRTTYEQYF. The chain uses TRBV4-3 and TRBJ2-7; 10 bases are shared with TRBD2. Germline V gene data show CDR1 as LGHNA and CDR2 as YSLEER. Losses at the gene ends were 1 base for V and 2 bases for J; bases not matched to a gene: 14. This CDR3 is 19 amino acids long.

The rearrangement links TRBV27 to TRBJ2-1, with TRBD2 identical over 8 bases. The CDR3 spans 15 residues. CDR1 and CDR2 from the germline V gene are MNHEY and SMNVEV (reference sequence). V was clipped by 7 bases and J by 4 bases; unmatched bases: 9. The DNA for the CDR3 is TGTGCCAGCACCTCGCGGGGGGCCGGGTACAATGAGCAGTTCTTC. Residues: CASTSRGAGYNEQFF.

This chain's CDR3 is CASGQGSQPQHF. The CDR3 nucleotides are TGTGCTAGTGGACAGGGATCTCAGCCCCAGCATTTT. V is TRBV12-5 and J is TRBJ1-5; a weak D match, TRBD1 (6 bases). This CDR3 has 12 residues. Trimming pared 6 bases from V and 6 bases from J, leaving 9 bases between. Germline lookup yields CDR1 LGHNT and CDR2 FRNRAP.

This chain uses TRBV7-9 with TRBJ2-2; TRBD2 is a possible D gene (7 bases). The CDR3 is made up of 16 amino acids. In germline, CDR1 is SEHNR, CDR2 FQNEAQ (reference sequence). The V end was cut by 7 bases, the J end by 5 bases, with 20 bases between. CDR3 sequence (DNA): TGTGCCAGCATTCCTTTGACGGGGGGCCAGACCGGGGAGCTGTTTTTT. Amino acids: CASIPLTGGQTGELFF.

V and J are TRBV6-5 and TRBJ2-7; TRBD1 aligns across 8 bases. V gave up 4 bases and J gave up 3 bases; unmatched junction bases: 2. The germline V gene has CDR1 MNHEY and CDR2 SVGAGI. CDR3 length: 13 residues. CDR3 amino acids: CASSSGQGYEQYF. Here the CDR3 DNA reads TGTGCCAGCAGTTCTGGACAGGGCTACGAGCAGTACTTC.

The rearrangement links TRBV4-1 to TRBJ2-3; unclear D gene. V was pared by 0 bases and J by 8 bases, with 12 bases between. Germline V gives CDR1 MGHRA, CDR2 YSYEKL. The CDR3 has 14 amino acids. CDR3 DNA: TGCGCCAGCAGCCAAGATAAGACTTCTTTTACGCAGTATTTT. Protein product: CASSQDKTSFTQYF.

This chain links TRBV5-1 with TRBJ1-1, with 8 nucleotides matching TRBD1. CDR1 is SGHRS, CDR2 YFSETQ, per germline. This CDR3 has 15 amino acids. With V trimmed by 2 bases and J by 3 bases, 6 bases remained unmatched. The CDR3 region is CASSLQGVGDTEAFF. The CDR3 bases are TGCGCCAGCAGCTTACAGGGGGTCGGCGACACTGAAGCTTTCTTT.

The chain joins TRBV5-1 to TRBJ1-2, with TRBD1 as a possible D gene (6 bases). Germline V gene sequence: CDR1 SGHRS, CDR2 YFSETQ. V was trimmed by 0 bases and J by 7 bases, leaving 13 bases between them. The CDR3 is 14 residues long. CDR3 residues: CASSLEQGQGGYTF. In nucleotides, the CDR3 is TGCGCCAGCAGCTTGGAGCAGGGGCAGGGTGGCTACACCTTC. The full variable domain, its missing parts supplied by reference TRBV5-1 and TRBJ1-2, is KAGVTQTPRYLIKTRGQQVTLSCSPISGHRSVSWYQQTPGQGLQFLFEYFSETQRNKGNFPGRFSGRQFSNSRSEMNVSTLELGDSALYLCASSLEQGQGGYTFGSGTRLTVV.

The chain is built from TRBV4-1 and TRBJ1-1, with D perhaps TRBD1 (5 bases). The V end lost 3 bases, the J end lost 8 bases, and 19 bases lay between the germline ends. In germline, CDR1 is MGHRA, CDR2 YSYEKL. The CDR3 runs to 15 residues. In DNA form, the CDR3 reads TGCGCCAGCAGCCACTCCCAACGGGGGGGTTCCGAAGCTTTCTTT. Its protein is CASSHSQRGGSEAFF.

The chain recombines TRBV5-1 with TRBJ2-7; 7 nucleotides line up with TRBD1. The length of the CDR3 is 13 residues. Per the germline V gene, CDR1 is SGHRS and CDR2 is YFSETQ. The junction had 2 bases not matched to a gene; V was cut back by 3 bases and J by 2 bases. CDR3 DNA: TGCGCCAGCAGCTGGACAGGTACCTACGAGCAGTACTTC. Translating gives CASSWTGTYEQYF.

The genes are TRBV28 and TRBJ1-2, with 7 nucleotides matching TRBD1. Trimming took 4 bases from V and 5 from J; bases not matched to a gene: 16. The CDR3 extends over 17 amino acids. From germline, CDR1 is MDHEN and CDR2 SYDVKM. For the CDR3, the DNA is TGTGCCAGCAGTTCGCTTCGACAGGGTGATTCACAATATGGCTACACCTTC. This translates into CASSSLRQGDSQYGYTF.

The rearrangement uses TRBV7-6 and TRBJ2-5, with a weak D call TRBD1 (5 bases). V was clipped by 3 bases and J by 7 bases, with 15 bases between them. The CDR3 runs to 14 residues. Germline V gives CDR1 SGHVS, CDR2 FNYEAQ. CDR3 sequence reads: CASSFRWGFGTQYF. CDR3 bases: TGTGCCAGCAGCTTCAGGTGGGGCTTCGGGACCCAGTACTTC.

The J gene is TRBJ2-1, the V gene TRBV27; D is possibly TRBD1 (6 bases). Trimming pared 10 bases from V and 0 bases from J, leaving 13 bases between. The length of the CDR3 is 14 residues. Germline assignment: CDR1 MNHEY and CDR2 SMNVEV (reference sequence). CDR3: CAISRGFSYNEQFF. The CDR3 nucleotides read TGTGCCATCAGCAGGGGTTTCTCCTACAATGAGCAGTTCTTC.

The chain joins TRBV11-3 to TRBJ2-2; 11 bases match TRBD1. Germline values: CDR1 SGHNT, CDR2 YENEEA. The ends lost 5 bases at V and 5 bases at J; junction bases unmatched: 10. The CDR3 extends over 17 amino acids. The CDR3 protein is CASSHGQGAPGTGELFF. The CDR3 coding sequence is TGTGCCAGCAGCCATGGACAGGGGGCCCCTGGGACCGGGGAGCTGTTTTTT.

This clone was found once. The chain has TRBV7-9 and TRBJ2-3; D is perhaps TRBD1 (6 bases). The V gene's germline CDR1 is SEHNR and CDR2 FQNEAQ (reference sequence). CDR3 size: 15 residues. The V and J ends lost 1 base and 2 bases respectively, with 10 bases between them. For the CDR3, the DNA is TGTGCCAGCAGCTTAGGGGGACACCACACAGATACGCAGTATTTT. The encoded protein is CASSLGGHHTDTQYF.

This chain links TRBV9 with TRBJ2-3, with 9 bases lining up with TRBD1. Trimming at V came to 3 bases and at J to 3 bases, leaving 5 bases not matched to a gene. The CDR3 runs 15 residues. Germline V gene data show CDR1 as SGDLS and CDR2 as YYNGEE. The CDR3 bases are TGTGCCAGCAGCGAATGGGACAGGGTAACAGATACGCAGTATTTT. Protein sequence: CASSEWDRVTDTQYF. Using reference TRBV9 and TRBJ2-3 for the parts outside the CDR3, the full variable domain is DSGVTQTPKHLITATGQRVTLRCSPRSGDLSVYWYQQSLDQGLQFLIQYYNGEERAKGNILERFSAQQFPDLHSELNLSSLELGDSALYFCASSEWDRVTDTQYFGPGTRLTVL.

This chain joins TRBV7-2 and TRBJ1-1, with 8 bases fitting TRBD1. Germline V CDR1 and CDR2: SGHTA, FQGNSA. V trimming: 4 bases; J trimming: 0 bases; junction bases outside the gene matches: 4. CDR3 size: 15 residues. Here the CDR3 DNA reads TGTGCCAGCAGCTCAGCAGGGGGCGTGAACACTGAAGCTTTCTTT. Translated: CASSSAGGVNTEAFF.

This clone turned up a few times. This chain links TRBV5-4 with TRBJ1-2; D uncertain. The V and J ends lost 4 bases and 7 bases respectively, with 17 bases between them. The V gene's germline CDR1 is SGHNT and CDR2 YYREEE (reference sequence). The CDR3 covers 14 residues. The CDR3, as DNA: TGTGCCAGCAGCCCCCCCGTGGGCACAGTTGGCTACACCTTC. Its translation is CASSPPVGTVGYTF.

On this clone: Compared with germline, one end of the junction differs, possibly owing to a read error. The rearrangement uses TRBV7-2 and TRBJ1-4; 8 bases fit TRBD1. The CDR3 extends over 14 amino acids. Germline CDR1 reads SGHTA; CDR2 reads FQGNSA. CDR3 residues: CASSRTGTTEKLFF. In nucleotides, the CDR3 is TGTGCCAGCAGCCGGACAGGGACTACTGAAAAACTGTTTTTT.

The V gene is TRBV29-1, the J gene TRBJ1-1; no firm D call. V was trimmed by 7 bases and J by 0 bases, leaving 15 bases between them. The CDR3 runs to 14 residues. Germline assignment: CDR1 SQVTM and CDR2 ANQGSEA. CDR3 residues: CSAEEGLVNTEAFF. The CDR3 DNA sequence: TGCAGCGCCGAGGAGGGCCTGGTGAACACTGAAGCTTTCTTT.

The CDR3 spells CASSSSRWSTDTQYF. CDR3 in DNA: TGCGCCAGCAGCTCCTCCAGGTGGAGCACAGATACGCAGTATTTT. The chain links TRBV5-1 to TRBJ2-3; D gene unclear. The germline V gene has CDR1 SGHRS and CDR2 YFSETQ. CDR3 length equals 15 residues. V lost 3 bases, J lost 0 bases, and 11 bases lay in between.